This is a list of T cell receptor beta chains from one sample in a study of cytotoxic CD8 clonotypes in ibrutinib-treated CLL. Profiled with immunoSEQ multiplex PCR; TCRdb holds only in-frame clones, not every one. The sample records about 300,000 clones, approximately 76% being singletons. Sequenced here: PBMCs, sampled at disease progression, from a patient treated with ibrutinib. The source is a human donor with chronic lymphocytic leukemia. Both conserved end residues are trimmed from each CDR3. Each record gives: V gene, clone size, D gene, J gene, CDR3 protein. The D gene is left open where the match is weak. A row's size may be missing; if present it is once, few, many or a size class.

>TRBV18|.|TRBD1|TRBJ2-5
ASSPGTGGIRETQY
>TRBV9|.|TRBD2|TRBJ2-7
ASSTRPSLAGGWSYEQY
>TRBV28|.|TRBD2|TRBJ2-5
ASSSRTSGIWETQY
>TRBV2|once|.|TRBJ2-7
ASSEQGFEQY
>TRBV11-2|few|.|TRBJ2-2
ASSLRNTGELF
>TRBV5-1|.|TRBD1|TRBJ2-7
ASSRTGASYEQY
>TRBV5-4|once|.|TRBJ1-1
ASSLAGLMAEAF
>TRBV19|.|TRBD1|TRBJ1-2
ASSIATGQVYGYT
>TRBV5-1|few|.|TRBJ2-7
ASSPPRGYEQY
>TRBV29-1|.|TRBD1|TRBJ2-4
SVDRDRGSIAKNIQY
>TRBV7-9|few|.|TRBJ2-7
ASSTHRVEQY
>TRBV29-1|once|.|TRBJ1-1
SAGVVLNTEAF
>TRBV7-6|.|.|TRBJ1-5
ASSSSWVQGDNQPQH
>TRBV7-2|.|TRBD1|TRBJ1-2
ASCVQGVSHYGYT
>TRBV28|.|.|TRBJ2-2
ASSSKDRNTGELF
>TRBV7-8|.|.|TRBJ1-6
ASSYRVRNSPLH
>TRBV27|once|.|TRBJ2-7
ASSSEGRGYEQY